This TCR beta chain was found in a study of T cells in Graves' hyperthyroidism and ophthalmopathy. Uncontrolled infection, other autoimmune disease, pregnancy or lactation led to exclusion. The V end was cut by 2 bases, the J end by 5 bases, with 19 bases between. This CDR3 comprises 16 residues. Germline assignment: CDR1 SGHRS and CDR2 YFSETQ. The TCR beta CDR3 regions underwent amplification using RNA transcripts as the source. Primed by the HTBI set, a first-round RT-PCR was run on the TCR CDR3. TCRdb independently ran MiXCR on the multiplex PCR reads; one entry per CDR3 protein. The top ten clones hold 13% to 15% of a sample with approximately 400,000 distinct CDR3 sequences, 15% to 18% of them seen once.

Sequenced material: blood. J is TRBJ2-5 and V is TRBV5-1, with D possibly matching TRBD1 (6 bases). This clonotype was obtained from a woman under 30 with Graves' hyperthyroidism. CDR3 sequence reads: CASSFRGSAREETQYF. The CDR3 bases are TGCGCCAGCAGCTTCAGGGGATCGGCACGTGAGGAGACCCAGTACTTC.